The T cell receptor (beta chain) described here comes from a study of OX40 agonist ivuxolimab in advanced cancers. The wider study: Every 2 weeks, ivuxolimab was infused into the patients intravenously at between 0.01 and 10 mg/kg. Dose-escalation cases comprised hepatocellular carcinoma, melanoma, renal cell or head and neck cancer.

Germline assignment: CDR1 ENHRY and CDR2 SYGVKD. There are 16 residues in the CDR3. Trimming cost V 3 bases and J 3 bases; bases outside gene matches: 9. Details on this clone: Its specificity is unknown.

The protocol was immunoSEQ multiplex PCR, while the TCRdb copy is restricted to in-frame clones and leaves out a portion. The sample holds about 27,000 clones; 83% are singletons and the top ten take less than 15%. Broader study findings: On average, CD8+ T cells showed a greater number of expanded clones than CD4+. Clones of CD4+ and CD8+ blood T cells grew by week 6 at doses of 0.1 to 3.0 mg/kg.

The chain is built from TRBV10-3 and TRBJ2-7; 9 bases match TRBD1. Sample: CD4+ or CD8+ T cells sorted from blood, taken in a trial of the OX40 agonist ivuxolimab. The receptor was isolated from an adult with an advanced solid tumor such as melanoma, head and neck, liver or kidney cancer. This CDR3 reads CAISDQQGARGYEQYF. The DNA of the CDR3 is TGTGCCATCAGTGACCAACAGGGGGCTCGGGGCTACGAGCAGTACTTC.